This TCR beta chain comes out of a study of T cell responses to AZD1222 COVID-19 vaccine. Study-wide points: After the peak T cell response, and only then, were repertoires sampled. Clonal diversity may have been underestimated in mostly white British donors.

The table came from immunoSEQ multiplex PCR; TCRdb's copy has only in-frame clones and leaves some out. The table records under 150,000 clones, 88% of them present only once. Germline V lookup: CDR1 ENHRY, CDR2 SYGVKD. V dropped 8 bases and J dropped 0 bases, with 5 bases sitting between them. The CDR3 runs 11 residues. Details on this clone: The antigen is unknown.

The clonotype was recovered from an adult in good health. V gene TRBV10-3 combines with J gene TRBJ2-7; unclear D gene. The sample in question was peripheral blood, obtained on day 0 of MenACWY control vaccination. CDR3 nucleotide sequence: TGTGCCATCCTAGTCTCCTACGAGCAGTACTTC. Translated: CAILVSYEQYF.